The 20 T cell receptor beta chains below come from one sample, sequenced in a study of shared clonotypes between healthy human individuals. Naive CD8 cells comprised CD45RO-negative, CCR7-positively selected cells, excluding terminally differentiated effector memory CD45RA+ cells. Sequencing was performed with immunoSEQ multiplex PCR; in TCRdb, only in-frame clones are kept and a portion is missing. The sample gives more than 500,000 clones, roughly 95% of which show up once; 0.11% is in the top ten. The sample taken for sequencing was naive CD8+ T cells sorted from blood. Receptors originate from a young woman in good health.

This chain links TRBV9 with TRBJ2-3, with 8 positions matching TRBD1. The CDR3 is 16 residues long. The V gene end was trimmed by 2 bases and the J gene end by 5 bases; junction bases not matched to a gene: 10. Germline lookup yields CDR1 SGDLS and CDR2 YYNGEE. The CDR3 nucleotides are TGTGCCAGCAGCGTCTCCGGACAGGGTTCACGAGATACGCAGTATTTT. Translation: CASSVSGQGSRDTQYF.

The V call is TRBV5-4, the J call TRBJ2-7; D possibly uses TRBD1 or TRBD2 (5 bases each). There are 16 residues in the CDR3. The germline V gene has CDR1 SGHNT and CDR2 YYREEE (reference sequence). Trimming removed 1 base at V and 2 bases at J, with 16 bases between. CDR3 sequence reads: CASSLPPGPKPYEQYF. The CDR3 coding sequence is TGTGCCAGCAGCTTGCCACCGGGGCCTAAGCCCTACGAGCAGTACTTC.

The V and J genes are TRBV28 and TRBJ2-1; D possibly matches TRBD1 or TRBD2 (5 bases each). Germline lookup yields CDR1 MDHEN and CDR2 SYDVKM. V gave up 3 bases and J gave up 3 bases, with 24 bases separating them. The CDR3 has 19 residues. The CDR3 region has the DNA TGTGCCAGCAGTTTCCGGGACGCGCAAGGATCGACGGACTACAATGAGCAGTTCTTC. Translation gives CASSFRDAQGSTDYNEQFF.

The chain employs TRBV9 and TRBJ2-7; D is uncertain. The CDR3 is 12 residues long. V was cut by 3 bases and J by 7 bases, with 11 bases left in between. The V gene's germline CDR1 is SGDLS and CDR2 YYNGEE. The CDR3: CASSGGIGEQYF. The CDR3 DNA follows: TGTGCCAGCAGCGGGGGTATCGGGGAGCAGTACTTC. Combining the CDR3 with reference TRBV9 and TRBJ2-7 gives the whole variable domain DSGVTQTPKHLITATGQRVTLRCSPRSGDLSVYWYQQSLDQGLQFLIQYYNGEERAKGNILERFSAQQFPDLHSELNLSSLELGDSALYFCASSGGIGEQYFGPGTRLTVT.

The chain uses TRBV28 and TRBJ2-7; 12 bases agree with TRBD2. Losses at the gene ends were 6 bases for V and 4 bases for J; bases not matched to a gene: 16. Germline CDR1 MDHEN, CDR2 SYDVKM. The CDR3 is 18 amino acids. The CDR3 coding sequence is TGTGCCAGCAGATTCCTAGCGGGAGGGCCGGTCGGGTATTACGAGCAGTACTTC. Translating it yields CASRFLAGGPVGYYEQYF.

J is TRBJ2-5 and V is TRBV2; 13 bases are shared with TRBD2. Looked up from germline, CDR1 is SNHLY and CDR2 is FYNNEI. There are 15 residues in the CDR3. J was trimmed by 6 bases and V by 5 bases; bases with no gene match: 6. CDR3 residues: CASSRTSGSGQTQYF. The CDR3 DNA sequence: TGTGCCAGCAGTCGGACTAGCGGGAGCGGTCAGACCCAGTACTTC.

The CDR3 region is CASSIVLGTNEQFF. DNA of the CDR3: TGTGCCAGTAGTATCGTATTGGGGACTAATGAGCAGTTCTTC. The chain is built from TRBV19 and TRBJ2-1; perhaps TRBD2 as D (6 bases). Trimming took off 3 bases at V and 7 bases at J, with 13 bases between the two ends. Looked up from germline, CDR1 is LNHDA and CDR2 is SQIVND (reference sequence). CDR3 length: 14 residues.

A word on this clone: The same CDR3 also results from other DNA sequences found in this sample. The chain employs TRBV5-6 and TRBJ2-7, with D unclear. This CDR3 spans 12 amino acids. V was clipped by 3 bases and J by 0 bases, with 4 bases between them. Germline assignment: CDR1 SGHDT and CDR2 YYEEEE. The CDR3 nucleotides read TGTGCCAGCAGCTGGGACTCCTACGAGCAGTACTTC. Encoded protein: CASSWDSYEQYF.

This clone appeared once. This chain uses TRBV6-5 with TRBJ2-7; D ambiguous. The CDR3 runs 14 residues. The V and J ends lost 2 bases and 2 bases respectively, with 10 bases between them. Germline V gene data show CDR1 as MNHEY and CDR2 as SVGAGI. The CDR3 is CASSYGTATYEQYF. The DNA for the CDR3 is TGTGCCAGCAGTTACGGTACTGCAACCTACGAGCAGTACTTC.

The chain recombines TRBV14 with TRBJ2-1; D not certain. V was pared by 1 base and J by 6 bases, with 10 bases between. The CDR3 runs 14 residues. Germline V gene sequence: CDR1 SGHDN, CDR2 FVKESK. The CDR3 DNA reads as TGTGCCAGCAGCCAAGGGGTTCCCTTCAATGAGCAGTTCTTC. It specifies CASSQGVPFNEQFF.

In nucleotides, the CDR3 is TGTGCCTGGGGGCCGGTTCCGGGGGAAGGTGAAAAACTGTTTTTT. Its translation: CAWGPVPGEGEKLFF. This chain connects TRBV30 to TRBJ1-4; perhaps TRBD1 as D (5 bases). Trimming pared 5 bases from V and 7 bases from J, leaving 20 bases between. This CDR3 has 15 residues. The germline V gene has CDR1 GTSNPN and CDR2 SVGIG (reference sequence).

This clone was picked up one time. The chain recombines TRBV6-5 with TRBJ2-7; perhaps TRBD2 as D (5 bases). Germline loops: CDR1 MNHEY, CDR2 SVGAGI. The CDR3 is 16 residues long. Trimming removed 0 bases from V and 0 bases from J, with 12 bases in between. The CDR3 DNA reads TGTGCCAGCAGTTACTCGAGTAGCGTAAGCTCCTACGAGCAGTACTTC. It specifies CASSYSSSVSSYEQYF.

The chain has TRBV2 and TRBJ1-1, with 7 bases lining up with TRBD1. This CDR3 spans 15 amino acids. With V trimmed by 6 bases and J by 2 bases, 9 bases remained unmatched. Germline values: CDR1 SNHLY, CDR2 FYNNEI. The CDR3 DNA follows: TGTGCCAGCAGGAAGCCTACAGGGGCAAACACTGAAGCTTTCTTT. Its translation: CASRKPTGANTEAFF.

The chain has TRBV5-6 and TRBJ1-6, with 7 bases fitting TRBD1. J lost 9 bases, V lost 2 bases, and 8 bases had no gene match. Germline values: CDR1 SGHDT, CDR2 YYEEEE. There are 15 residues in the CDR3. Here the CDR3 reads CASSFSGQFSSPLHF. The CDR3 region has the DNA TGTGCCAGCAGCTTTTCGGGACAGTTCAGTTCACCCCTCCACTTT.

The J gene is TRBJ2-2, the V gene TRBV2; no firm D call. V lost 3 bases, J lost 2 bases, and 1 base lay in between. This CDR3 contains 12 residues. Germline V gene data show CDR1 as SNHLY and CDR2 as FYNNEI. The CDR3 is CASSDNTGELFF. The CDR3 DNA is TGTGCCAGCAGTGACAACACCGGGGAGCTGTTTTTT. Full variable domain (remainder filled in from reference TRBV2 and TRBJ2-2): EPEVTQTPSHQVTQMGQEVILRCVPISNHLYFYWYRQILGQKVEFLVSFYNNEISEKSEIFDDQFSVERPDGSNFTLKIRSTKLEDSAMYFCASSDNTGELFFGEGSRLTVL.

The chain uses TRBV11-2 and TRBJ2-1; D is unclear. This CDR3 is built from 13 residues. The V end was cut by 2 bases, the J end by 6 bases, with 8 bases between. The germline V gene encodes CDR1 SGHAT and CDR2 FQNNGV. This chain's CDR3 is CASSLFPSNEQFF. As DNA, the CDR3 is TGTGCCAGCAGCTTATTTCCCTCCAATGAGCAGTTCTTC. The whole variable domain, remainder taken from reference TRBV11-2 and TRBJ2-1, is EAGVAQSPRYKIIEKRQSVAFWCNPISGHATLYWYQQILGQGPKLLIQFQNNGVVDDSQLPKDRFSAERLKGVDSTLKIQPAKLEDSAVYLCASSLFPSNEQFFGPGTRLTVL.

A remark on this clone: This specimen includes other DNA sequences encoding the same CDR3. The genes are TRBV28 and TRBJ1-5; D gene unclear. Germline CDR1 is MDHEN and CDR2 is SYDVKM. V lost 3 bases to trimming and J lost 1 base, with 7 bases between them. CDR3 size: 14 residues. This CDR3 reads CASSFLGSNQPQHF. The CDR3 DNA sequence: TGTGCCAGCAGTTTTTTGGGCAGCAATCAGCCCCAGCATTTT.

This clone came up a few times. Other nucleotide sequences from this sample produce the same CDR3. The chain joins TRBV7-9 to TRBJ2-7, with no clear D. CDR1 and CDR2 from the germline V gene are SEHNR and FQNEAQ (reference sequence). This CDR3 is built from 13 residues. V was trimmed by 1 base and J by 0 bases, leaving 4 bases between them. The CDR3 DNA is TGTGCCAGCAGCTTAGGTGCCTCCTACGAGCAGTACTTC. It codes for CASSLGASYEQYF.

The J gene is TRBJ2-1, the V gene TRBV7-9; 11 bases are a match to TRBD2. Germline CDR1 and CDR2: SEHNR and FQNEAQ (reference sequence). The J segment lost 8 bases and the V segment lost 5 bases, leaving 8 bases of the junction unmatched. The CDR3 totals 15 residues. For the CDR3, the DNA is TGTGCCAGCAGCCGTCTAGCGGGAGGTAGGGATGAGCAGTTCTTC. This gives the protein CASSRLAGGRDEQFF. The full variable domain, completed using reference TRBV7-9 and TRBJ2-1, is DTGVSQNPRHKITKRGQNVTFRCDPISEHNRLYWYRQTLGQGPEFLTYFQNEAQLEKSRLLSDRFSAERPKGSFSTLEIQRTEQGDSAMYLCASSRLAGGRDEQFFGPGTRLTVL.

Notes on this clone: In the same sample, other DNA sequences code for this CDR3. The J gene is TRBJ2-7, the V gene TRBV2; 12 bases map to TRBD2. The junction had 3 bases not matched to a gene; V was cut back by 3 bases and J by 0 bases. CDR3 length: 16 residues. Per the germline V gene, CDR1 is SNHLY and CDR2 is FYNNEI. The CDR3 reads CASSETSGRYSYEQYF. Written as DNA, the CDR3 is TGTGCCAGCAGTGAGACTAGCGGGAGATACTCCTACGAGCAGTACTTC.